The 10 T cell receptor beta chains below were found in one sample sequenced in a study of T-cell memory formation after mild COVID-19. TCRdb analysed the 5' RACE reads with MiXCR anew, one entry per CDR3 protein. The sample carries some 490,000 distinct CDR3 sequences, roughly 18% recorded once. Source material: PBMCs or a T cell subset sorted from them (not recorded which). These receptors were obtained from an adult woman who had mild COVID-19 (a few samples of this study predate the infection). Cell type and time point are not known.

A few counts support this clonotype. This chain joins TRBV6-2 or TRBV6-3 and TRBJ2-5; TRBD2 aligns across 7 bases. Germline values: CDR1 MNHEY, CDR2 SVGEGT. V lost 2 bases to trimming and J lost 3 bases; unmatched junction nucleotides: 0. There are 13 residues in the CDR3. The CDR3: CASSYGGEETQYF. Here the CDR3 DNA reads TGTGCCAGCAGTTACGGGGGGGAAGAGACCCAGTACTTC.

This clonotype has only a few counts. This sequence joins TRBV5-5 and TRBJ2-1, with D hard to call. This CDR3 spans 14 amino acids. V shed 3 bases and J shed 0 bases, with 7 bases lying between them. CDR1 SGHKS and CDR2 YYEKEE come from the germline V gene (reference sequence). Here the CDR3 DNA reads TGTGCCAGCAGCTCCCTCGGCTCCTACAATGAGCAGTTCTTC. Translating gives CASSSLGSYNEQFF.

This clonotype appeared a few times. The gene calls are TRBV6-5 and TRBJ2-7; possibly TRBD1 for D (6 bases). V gave up 0 bases and J gave up 2 bases, with 8 bases separating them. The CDR3 runs 14 residues. CDR1 MNHEY and CDR2 SVGAGI come from the germline V gene. This CDR3 reads CASSYSGAAYEQYF. The CDR3 DNA follows: TGTGCCAGCAGTTACTCGGGGGCCGCCTACGAGCAGTACTTC.

The V and J genes are TRBV6-5 and TRBJ1-6, with 9 positions matching TRBD1. Germline lookup yields CDR1 MNHEY and CDR2 SVGAGI. The length of the CDR3 is 17 residues. J gave up 10 bases and V 5 bases, and 15 bases lay outside the gene matches. In DNA, the CDR3 is TGTGCCAGCAGTCCCCTATCGACCGGGACAGGGACGTCACCCCTCCACTTT. Its translation: CASSPLSTGTGTSPLHF.

The J gene is TRBJ1-1, the V gene TRBV6-1; 8 bases are a match to TRBD1. J gave up 4 bases and V 2 bases, and 9 bases lay outside the gene matches. The CDR3 spans 16 residues. From germline, CDR1 is MNHNS and CDR2 SASEGT. In nucleotides, the CDR3 is TGTGCCAGCAGTGAATCCTCAGGGGGCTTGGGCACTGAAGCTTTCTTT. Its protein is CASSESSGGLGTEAFF.

The chain recombines TRBV7-9 with TRBJ2-4; 8 bases match TRBD2. The length of the CDR3 is 15 residues. The junction had 3 bases not matched to a gene; V was cut back by 4 bases and J by 1 base. Germline loops: CDR1 SEHNR, CDR2 FQNEAQ (reference sequence). The CDR3 loop reads CASSSSGGAKNIQYF. The CDR3 DNA reads as TGTGCCAGCAGCTCCTCGGGGGGGGCCAAAAACATTCAGTACTTC.

The V call is TRBV25-1, the J call TRBJ1-1, with 7 nucleotides matching TRBD1. Germline-derived CDR1 and CDR2 are MGHDK and SYGVNS. J lost 3 bases, V lost 6 bases, and 7 bases had no gene match. The CDR3 totals 14 residues. The CDR3 sequence: CASRKQGRHTEAFF. The CDR3 DNA reads TGTGCCAGCAGAAAACAGGGGCGGCACACTGAAGCTTTCTTT.

V gene TRBV7-2 combines with J gene TRBJ1-1, with a possible D match to TRBD1 (5 bases). The V end was cut by 5 bases, the J end by 0 bases, with 22 bases between. Germline CDR1 reads SGHTA; CDR2 reads FQGNSA. This CDR3 is built from 18 residues. CDR3 sequence reads: CASSLQSGTGPMNTEAFF. In DNA, the CDR3 is TGTGCCAGCAGCCTGCAGTCGGGCACAGGTCCTATGAACACTGAAGCTTTCTTT. Full variable domain (remainder filled in from reference TRBV7-2 and TRBJ1-1): GAGVSQSPSNKVTEKGKDVELRCDPISGHTALYWYRQSLGQGLEFLIYFQGNSAPDKSGLPSDRFSAERTGGSVSTLTIQRTQQEDSAVYLCASSLQSGTGPMNTEAFFGQGTRLTVV.

The rearrangement uses TRBV7-9 and TRBJ2-7; 9 nucleotides match TRBD2. This CDR3 is 15 amino acids long. CDR1 SEHNR and CDR2 FQNEAQ come from the germline V gene (reference sequence). The V segment lost 1 base and the J segment 3 bases; nucleotides outside the gene matches: 4. The CDR3 is CASSLGRLADYEQYF. For the CDR3, the DNA is TGTGCCAGCAGCTTAGGGAGACTAGCGGACTACGAGCAGTACTTC.

This CDR3 reads CASRFATLLVLGGDEQFF. The CDR3 DNA is TGTGCCAGCAGGTTCGCAACACTACTAGTTCTGGGTGGAGATGAGCAGTTCTTC. The V and J genes are TRBV6-1 and TRBJ2-1, with D maybe TRBD2 (5 bases). V lost 6 bases and J 8 bases, leaving 29 bases between the germline ends. CDR1 is MNHNS, CDR2 SASEGT, per germline. This CDR3 is built from 18 residues.